This entry concerns a single T cell receptor beta chain. This entry is derived from a study of shared clonotypes between healthy human individuals. Sequencing was performed with immunoSEQ multiplex PCR; in TCRdb, only in-frame clones are kept and a portion is missing. The sample holds 2 million to 2.5 million clones, about 90% seen once. CDR3 length: 13 amino acids. Between the trimmed V and J ends, which lost 4 bases and 2 bases, there was a span of 8 bases. The germline V gene has CDR1 SGHRS and CDR2 YFSETQ. Source material: naive CD4+ T cells from PBMCs. Documented subset: CD45RA+ positively selected. The chain recombines TRBV5-1 with TRBJ2-3; D is tentatively TRBD1 or TRBD2 (5 bases each). This TCR came from a man younger than 35 in good health. Some clones in this sample may be carry-over from other donors' samples. The CDR3 DNA reads as TGCGCCAGCAGCGGGGACCCCACAGATACGCAGTATTTT. It translates to CASSGDPTDTQYF. Full variable domain (remainder filled in from reference TRBV5-1 and TRBJ2-3): KAGVTQTPRYLIKTRGQQVTLSCSPISGHRSVSWYQQTPGQGLQFLFEYFSETQRNKGNFPGRFSGRQFSNSRSEMNVSTLELGDSALYLCASSGDPTDTQYFGPGTRLTVL.